This T cell receptor (beta chain) was sequenced for a study of blood T cell repertoires in COVID-19. In the study overall: The United States, Italy and Spain were the sources of the acute and convalescent COVID-19 samples. PBMCs, B-cell-depleted T cells, or T cells provided the cDNA or gDNA that made up the material.

Germline loops: CDR1 MDHEN, CDR2 SYDVKM. The CDR3 totals 14 residues. The V gene end was trimmed by 5 bases and the J gene end by 6 bases; junction bases not matched to a gene: 6. The table came from immunoSEQ multiplex PCR; TCRdb's copy has only in-frame clones and leaves some out. Here the sample spans about 230,000 clones, 83% being singletons. Input material: peripheral blood. This clonotype was obtained from a man of 80 years or more with acute or convalescent COVID-19. The genes are TRBV28 and TRBJ2-3; 9 positions agree with TRBD2. The CDR3 nucleotides are TGTGCCAGCAGTGGCGGGGGGGGGCCGGATACGCAGTATTTT. Translated, it gives CASSGGGGPDTQYF. Complete variable domain (other parts from reference TRBV28 and TRBJ2-3): DVKVTQSSRYLVKRTGEKVFLECVQDMDHENMFWYRQDPGLGLRLIYFSYDVKMKEKGDIPEGYSVSREKKERFSLILESASTNQTSMYLCASSGGGGPDTQYFGPGTRLTVL.